The 13 T cell receptor beta chains listed next were all sequenced from one sample in a study of blood T cell repertoires in COVID-19. The repertoire was sequenced with immunoSEQ multiplex PCR; TCRdb's copy has only in-frame clones and lacks some. The sample holds some 320,000 clones, roughly nine tenths seen once. Material for sequencing was PBMCs or T cells enriched from blood (not recorded which). These receptors were obtained from a man aged 60 to 69 who had recovered from COVID-19.

V is TRBV7-6 and J is TRBJ2-5, with D perhaps TRBD2 (5 bases). Germline V lookup: CDR1 SGHVS, CDR2 FNYEAQ. V was pared by 5 bases and J by 5 bases, with 12 bases between. There are 13 residues in the CDR3. CDR3 loop: CASSPGLGETQYF. CDR3 nucleotide sequence: TGTGCCAGCAGCCCCGGACTGGGGGAGACCCAGTACTTC.

This sequence joins TRBV3-1 (or the pseudogene TRBV3-2) and TRBJ2-4; TRBD2 matches at 10 bases. The CDR3 sequence is 20 residues long. Germline V CDR1 and CDR2: LGHDT, YNNKEL (reference sequence). J lost 1 base, V lost 1 base, and 13 bases had no gene match. CDR3 amino acids: CASSQAHVISGRIAKNIQYF. The CDR3 region has the DNA TGTGCCAGCAGCCAAGCCCACGTGATTAGCGGGAGGATTGCCAAAAACATTCAGTACTTC.

The chain recombines TRBV19 with TRBJ2-4; D gene unclear. Germline lookup yields CDR1 LNHDA and CDR2 SQIVND (reference sequence). This CDR3 is 13 amino acids long. The V end lost 3 bases, the J end lost 8 bases, and 11 bases lay between the germline ends. DNA of the CDR3: TGTGCCAGTAGTATTGTCGGGTGGGACATTCAGTACTTC. Protein product: CASSIVGWDIQYF. Supplemented by reference TRBV19 and TRBJ2-4, the full variable domain reads DGGITQSPKYLFRKEGQNVTLSCEQNLNHDAMYWYRQDPGQGLRLIYYSQIVNDFQKGDIAEGYSVSREKKESFPLTVTSAQKNPTAFYLCASSIVGWDIQYFGAGTRLSVL.

In this sample, this clone turned up a few times. The chain recombines TRBV4-1 with TRBJ2-1; TRBD2 is a possible D gene (6 bases). CDR1 MGHRA and CDR2 YSYEKL come from the germline V gene. Trimming removed 1 base from V and 1 base from J, with 11 bases in between. The CDR3 length is 16 residues. CDR3: CASSQARELSYNEQFF. For the CDR3, the DNA is TGCGCCAGCAGCCAAGCCCGGGAGCTTTCCTACAATGAGCAGTTCTTC.

This sequence joins TRBV12-3 or TRBV12-4 and TRBJ2-3, with TRBD2 as a possible D gene (5 bases). The CDR3 is 13 amino acids. Trimming pared 6 bases from V and 2 bases from J, leaving 9 bases between. The chain's CDR3 is CASSTGSTDTQYF. The DNA for the CDR3 is TGTGCCAGCAGCACGGGGTCCACAGATACGCAGTATTTT.

The chain employs TRBV2 and TRBJ2-5; no clear D gene. The CDR3 loop spans 14 amino acids. Looked up from germline, CDR1 is SNHLY and CDR2 is FYNNEI. V lost 7 bases and J lost 6, with 18 bases in between. The CDR3 loop is CASNRRTNFQTQYF. In nucleotides, the CDR3 is TGTGCCAGCAACCGCCGAACAAATTTCCAGACCCAGTACTTC.

The V gene is TRBV4-1, the J gene TRBJ1-3; D not resolved. This CDR3 region has 17 residues. CDR1 is MGHRA, CDR2 YSYEKL, per germline. V lost 3 bases and J 4 bases, leaving 19 bases between the germline ends. In DNA, the CDR3 is TGCGCCAGCAGCCAGCCCGGGTCCATAAGAGTAGGAAACACCATATATTTT. It codes for CASSQPGSIRVGNTIYF.

This chain connects TRBV25-1 to TRBJ2-5; TRBD1 is a possible D gene (5 bases). V lost 5 bases, J lost 5 bases, and 12 bases lay in between. The CDR3 extends over 13 amino acids. Germline CDR1 reads MGHDK; CDR2 reads SYGVNS. The CDR3 sequence is CASSPVGAETQYF. The CDR3 DNA reads TGTGCCAGCAGTCCCGTTGGGGCGGAGACCCAGTACTTC.

This chain connects TRBV30 to TRBJ1-2; 8 bases line up with TRBD1. This CDR3 has 13 residues. V shed 8 bases, J shed 7 bases, and the junction held 12 bases outside the gene matches. CDR1 GTSNPN and CDR2 SVGIG come from the germline V gene (reference sequence). CDR3 sequence: CAETDRGRSGYTF. CDR3 sequence (DNA): TGTGCCGAGACAGACAGGGGTAGGAGTGGCTACACCTTC.

The chain carries TRBV18 and TRBJ2-1; 8 bases align to TRBD2. V was clipped by 5 bases and J by 0 bases; unmatched bases: 3. CDR3 length equals 15 residues. The V gene's germline CDR1 is KGHSH and CDR2 LQKENI. CDR3 in amino acids: CASSESGSSYNEQFF. The CDR3 nucleotides read TGTGCCAGCTCAGAAAGCGGGAGCTCCTACAATGAGCAGTTCTTC.

As regards this clone: A read error may produce the germline difference seen at one junction end. V usage is TRBV5-1 and J usage is TRBJ2-1; possibly TRBD1 for D (6 bases). The CDR3 spans 11 residues. Germline CDR1 and CDR2: SGHRS and YFSETQ. This CDR3 is CASSTLGTLLF. The DNA of the CDR3 is TGCGCCAGCAGCACCCTCGGGACACTTCTCTTC.

The V and J genes are TRBV6-5 and TRBJ1-4, with D hard to call. The germline V gene has CDR1 MNHEY and CDR2 SVGAGI. The CDR3 has 15 residues. V dropped 2 bases and J dropped 2 bases, with 9 bases sitting between them. For the CDR3, the DNA is TGTGCCAGCAGTTACGGGCAGCTCACTAATGAAAAACTGTTTTTT. Protein: CASSYGQLTNEKLFF.

In DNA, the CDR3 is TGTGCCAGCAGCTCACCCAGGGGACACCCAGCGACCCAGTACTTC. This gives the protein CASSSPRGHPATQYF. The chain combines TRBV11-2 with TRBJ2-5; maybe TRBD1 (6 bases). CDR3 length equals 15 residues. The V gene's germline CDR1 is SGHAT and CDR2 FQNNGV. V was cut by 4 bases and J by 7 bases, with 19 bases left in between. The full variable domain, rest sourced from reference TRBV11-2 and TRBJ2-5, is EAGVAQSPRYKIIEKRQSVAFWCNPISGHATLYWYQQILGQGPKLLIQFQNNGVVDDSQLPKDRFSAERLKGVDSTLKIQPAKLEDSAVYLCASSSPRGHPATQYFGPGTRLLVL.